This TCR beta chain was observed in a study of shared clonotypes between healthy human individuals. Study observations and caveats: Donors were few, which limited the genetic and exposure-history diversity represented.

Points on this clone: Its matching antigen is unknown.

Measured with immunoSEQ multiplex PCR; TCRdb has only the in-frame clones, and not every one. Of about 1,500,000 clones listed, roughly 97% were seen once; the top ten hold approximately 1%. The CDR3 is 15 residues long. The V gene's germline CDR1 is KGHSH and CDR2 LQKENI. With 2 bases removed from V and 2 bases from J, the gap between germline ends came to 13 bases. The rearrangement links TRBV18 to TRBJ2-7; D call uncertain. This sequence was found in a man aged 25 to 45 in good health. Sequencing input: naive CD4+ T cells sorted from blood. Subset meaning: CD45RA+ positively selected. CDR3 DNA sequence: TGTGCCAGCTCACCAAATCGGCAGAGTACCTACGAGCAGTACTTC. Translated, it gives CASSPNRQSTYEQYF.